A single sample is the source of the 21 T cell receptor beta chains below, sequenced in a study of Ad26.COV2.S vaccination and SARS-CoV-2 variants. Method: immunoSEQ multiplex PCR; TCRdb's copy keeps in-frame clones and lacks some. The repertoire holds roughly 400,000 clones, with roughly 91% as singletons. The treatment: 15 to 20 received Ad26.COV2.S at low or high dose, single or two shots; about 5 received placebo; per-sample allocation not given. Day 63 after the first injection of vaccine or placebo was the sampling time. The source was peripheral blood, collected in a trial of Ad26.COV2.S vaccine versus placebo. Receptors were obtained from a person between 18 and 65 years old who received the Ad26.COV2.S COVID-19 vaccine or a placebo.

This clone was seen ten or more times. The CDR3: CASSERVGQGRETQYF. Written as DNA, the CDR3 is TGTGCCAGCAGTGAAAGGGTCGGACAGGGGAGAGAGACCCAGTACTTC. V usage is TRBV6-1 and J usage is TRBJ2-5; 9 nucleotides match TRBD1. J was trimmed by 4 bases and V by 2 bases; bases with no gene match: 8. This CDR3 comprises 16 residues. In germline, CDR1 is MNHNS, CDR2 SASEGT.

The chain joins TRBV5-1 to TRBJ2-5; 11 nucleotides line up with TRBD1. The V and J ends lost 4 bases and 5 bases, in that order; junction bases with no gene match: 10. Germline V gene data show CDR1 as SGHRS and CDR2 as YFSETQ. The CDR3 extends over 16 amino acids. The CDR3 DNA is TGCGCCAGCAGCCTGGCGGACAGGGGGCTTCGGGAGACCCAGTACTTC. Protein product: CASSLADRGLRETQYF.

The chain is built from TRBV19 and TRBJ2-7; TRBD1 is a possible D gene (6 bases). Trimming removed 7 bases from V and 3 bases from J, with 22 bases in between. The CDR3 spans 16 residues. The germline CDR1 and CDR2 sequences are LNHDA and SQIVND (reference sequence). DNA of the CDR3: TGTGCCAGTAAAGGCACGAGTCGACAGGCGGACTACGAGCAGTACTTC. Residues: CASKGTSRQADYEQYF. The full variable domain, in which reference TRBV19 and TRBJ2-7 provide the parts outside the CDR3, is DGGITQSPKYLFRKEGQNVTLSCEQNLNHDAMYWYRQDPGQGLRLIYYSQIVNDFQKGDIAEGYSVSREKKESFPLTVTSAQKNPTAFYLCASKGTSRQADYEQYFGPGTRLTVT.

This sequence joins TRBV5-1 and TRBJ2-1; the match to TRBD1 covers 9 bases. The germline V gene has CDR1 SGHRS and CDR2 YFSETQ. V dropped 4 bases and J dropped 8; count of bases not matched to a gene: 10. This CDR3 contains 15 residues. CDR3 protein: CASSPRQGVNDEQFF. The CDR3, as DNA: TGCGCCAGCAGCCCTAGACAGGGGGTCAACGATGAGCAGTTCTTC.

This chain connects TRBV7-9 to TRBJ2-1, with D perhaps given as TRBD1 or TRBD2 (5 bases each). The V and J ends lost 5 bases and 2 bases respectively, with 13 bases between them. The CDR3 extends over 15 amino acids. Germline values: CDR1 SEHNR, CDR2 FQNEAQ (reference sequence). DNA for the CDR3: TGTGCCAGCAGCCTGGGGGTGAGAGCCTACAATGAGCAGTTCTTC. This encodes CASSLGVRAYNEQFF.

This clone was counted once. The chain uses TRBV5-4 and TRBJ1-1; 9 nucleotides line up with TRBD1. V dropped 1 base and J dropped 8; count of bases not matched to a gene: 6. In germline, CDR1 is SGHNT, CDR2 YYREEE (reference sequence). CDR3 length equals 14 residues. The CDR3 region is CASSLTGGAVEAFF. For the CDR3, the DNA is TGTGCCAGCAGCTTGACAGGGGGCGCCGTGGAAGCTTTCTTT.

V is TRBV9 and J is TRBJ2-2; TRBD2 matches at 9 bases. Germline V CDR1 and CDR2: SGDLS, YYNGEE. The length of the CDR3 is 15 residues. Trimming removed 2 bases from V and 2 bases from J; junction bases left unmatched: 1. CDR3 protein: CASSVTSGNTGELFF. CDR3 sequence (DNA): TGTGCCAGCAGCGTGACTAGCGGAAACACCGGGGAGCTGTTTTTT.

The V call is TRBV10-3, the J call TRBJ1-3; maybe TRBD1 (5 bases). Looked up from germline, CDR1 is ENHRY and CDR2 is SYGVKD. V was cut by 3 bases and J by 3 bases, with 12 bases left in between. The length of the CDR3 is 15 residues. The CDR3 loop reads CAISDEGSRGNTIYF. The CDR3 DNA reads as TGTGCCATCAGTGATGAGGGGAGTCGTGGAAACACCATATATTTT.

Here the CDR3 reads CASRLGLAEETQYF. The DNA of the CDR3 is TGTGCCAGCAGACTCGGACTAGCAGAGGAGACCCAGTACTTC. This chain joins TRBV28 and TRBJ2-5; 8 bases match TRBD2. Germline V gene sequence: CDR1 MDHEN, CDR2 SYDVKM. The V gene end was trimmed by 6 bases and the J gene end by 5 bases; junction bases not matched to a gene: 8. The CDR3 consists of 14 residues.

The CDR3 nucleotides are TGTGCCAGCAGCCCCCGTCACAGGGAAAACATTCAGTACTTC. Translation gives CASSPRHRENIQYF. The rearrangement joins TRBV13 to TRBJ2-4; possible D gene TRBD1, 6 bases. V was clipped by 5 bases and J by 5 bases, with 13 bases between them. CDR1 and CDR2 from the germline V gene are PRHDT and FYEKMQ (reference sequence). The CDR3 is made up of 14 amino acids.

The CDR3 loop reads CASSLGTGGRNSPLHF. The DNA for the CDR3 is TGCGCCAGCAGCCTCGGGACAGGGGGCCGTAATTCACCCCTCCACTTT. The V and J genes are TRBV5-1 and TRBJ1-6; 12 bases line up with TRBD1. CDR3 length: 16 residues. The germline CDR1 and CDR2 sequences are SGHRS and YFSETQ. The ends lost 4 bases at V and 6 bases at J; junction bases unmatched: 5. Drawing the rest from reference TRBV5-1 and TRBJ1-6, the complete variable domain is KAGVTQTPRYLIKTRGQQVTLSCSPISGHRSVSWYQQTPGQGLQFLFEYFSETQRNKGNFPGRFSGRQFSNSRSEMNVSTLELGDSALYLCASSLGTGGRNSPLHFGNGTRLTVT.

The chain carries TRBV6-4 and TRBJ2-2; 10 nucleotides match TRBD2. CDR3 length: 21 amino acids. V lost 2 bases, J lost 0 bases, and 15 bases stayed unmatched. In germline, CDR1 is MRHNA, CDR2 SNTAGT. CDR3 protein: CASSDGGTSVLTFANTGELFF. CDR3 sequence (DNA): TGTGCCAGCAGTGACGGCGGGACTAGCGTCTTGACTTTCGCGAACACCGGGGAGCTGTTTTTT.

The genes are TRBV7-2 and TRBJ2-1, with 10 bases fitting TRBD2. V shed 2 bases and J 4 bases; nucleotides not matched to a gene: 5. Germline loops: CDR1 SGHTA, CDR2 FQGNSA. The CDR3 covers 16 residues. The CDR3 DNA reads TGTGCCAGCAGCTTAAGCGGGAGGGCCATGTACAATGAGCAGTTCTTC. This codes for CASSLSGRAMYNEQFF.

Only a few counts were recorded for this clone. The rearrangement joins TRBV28 to TRBJ2-1; D is unresolved. Trimming took 1 base from V and 9 from J, leaving 16 bases between them. The CDR3 runs to 15 residues. CDR1 and CDR2 from the germline V gene are MDHEN and SYDVKM. In DNA form, the CDR3 reads TGTGCCAGCAGTTTATACACCGGCGACAATTCTGAGCAGTTCTTC. This gives the protein CASSLYTGDNSEQFF.

The chain is built from TRBV27 and TRBJ2-1, with 10 bases aligning to TRBD2. CDR3 length: 16 residues. In germline, CDR1 is MNHEY, CDR2 SMNVEV (reference sequence). V was pared by 3 bases and J by 0 bases, with 2 bases of the junction left unmatched. Here the CDR3 DNA reads TGTGCCAGCAGTTTGACTAGCGGGTCCTCCTACAATGAGCAGTTCTTC. It translates to CASSLTSGSSYNEQFF.

J is TRBJ1-1 and V is TRBV18; 7 bases fit TRBD1. This CDR3 spans 16 amino acids. Unmatched junction bases numbered 9, after V lost 3 bases and J lost 2 bases. Germline loops: CDR1 KGHSH, CDR2 LQKENI. The CDR3 loop is CASSPRLGQANTEAFF. The CDR3 nucleotides are TGTGCCAGCTCACCTAGATTAGGACAGGCTAACACTGAAGCTTTCTTT. Full variable domain (rest looked up from reference TRBV18 and TRBJ1-1): NAGVMQNPRHLVRRRGQEARLRCSPMKGHSHVYWYRQLPEEGLKFMVYLQKENIIDESGMPKERFSAEFPKEGPSILRIQQVVRGDSAAYFCASSPRLGQANTEAFFGQGTRLTVV.

The V and J genes are TRBV7-9 and TRBJ1-2; no definite D call. CDR1 SEHNR and CDR2 FQNEAQ come from the germline V gene (reference sequence). This CDR3 spans 14 amino acids. Trimming left V 3 bases short and J 6 bases short, with 14 bases between. The CDR3 loop is CASSFPAAPNGYTF. DNA of the CDR3: TGTGCCAGCAGCTTCCCGGCCGCGCCGAATGGCTACACCTTC.

Concerning this clone itself: The identical CDR3 is also encoded by other nucleotide sequences in the sample. This chain joins TRBV5-8 and TRBJ2-7; 8 bases match TRBD1. V shed 2 bases, J shed 0 bases, and the junction held 1 base outside the gene matches. This CDR3 region has 14 residues. CDR1 SGHTS and CDR2 YDEGEE come from the germline V gene. The CDR3 region has the DNA TGTGCCAGCAGCTTCAGGGGGCCCTCCTACGAGCAGTACTTC. This encodes CASSFRGPSYEQYF.

This chain uses TRBV9 with TRBJ1-2, with 8 bases aligning to TRBD1. The CDR3 runs to 13 residues. J was trimmed by 5 bases and V by 3 bases; bases with no gene match: 3. Germline V gene lookup returns CDR1 SGDLS and CDR2 YYNGEE. CDR3 nucleotide sequence: TGTGCCAGCAGCGAGGACAGGGATTATGGCTACACCTTC. Its protein product is CASSEDRDYGYTF.

The chain couples TRBV19 to TRBJ1-5; D is undetermined. The germline V and J ends were trimmed by 6 bases and 3 bases, with 9 bases remaining between them. Germline CDR1 is LNHDA and CDR2 is SQIVND (reference sequence). The CDR3 extends over 13 amino acids. The CDR3 region is CASRDDPNQPQHF. The DNA of the CDR3 is TGTGCCAGTAGAGACGACCCCAATCAGCCCCAGCATTTT.

This chain joins TRBV7-2 and TRBJ1-2; 7 bases line up with TRBD1. Trimming cost V 2 bases and J 4 bases; bases outside gene matches: 10. In germline, CDR1 is SGHTA, CDR2 FQGNSA. The CDR3 extends over 16 amino acids. CDR3 sequence: CASSLSGTASAYGYTF. As DNA, the CDR3 is TGTGCCAGCAGCTTATCCGGGACAGCTTCCGCCTATGGCTACACCTTC. The complete variable domain, with remaining parts taken from reference TRBV7-2 and TRBJ1-2, reads GAGVSQSPSNKVTEKGKDVELRCDPISGHTALYWYRQSLGQGLEFLIYFQGNSAPDKSGLPSDRFSAERTGGSVSTLTIQRTQQEDSAVYLCASSLSGTASAYGYTFGSGTRLTVV.